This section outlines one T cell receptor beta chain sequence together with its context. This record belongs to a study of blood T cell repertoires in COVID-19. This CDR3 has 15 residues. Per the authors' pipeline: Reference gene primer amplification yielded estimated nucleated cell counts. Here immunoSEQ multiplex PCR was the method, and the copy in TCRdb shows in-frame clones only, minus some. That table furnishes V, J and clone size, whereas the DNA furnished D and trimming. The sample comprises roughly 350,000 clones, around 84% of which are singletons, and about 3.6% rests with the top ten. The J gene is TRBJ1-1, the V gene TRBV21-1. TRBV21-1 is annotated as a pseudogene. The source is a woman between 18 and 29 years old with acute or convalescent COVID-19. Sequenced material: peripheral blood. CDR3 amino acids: CASSKEEGWGTEAFF. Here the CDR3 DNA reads TGTGCCAGCAGCAAAGAAGAGGGATGGGGCACTGAAGCTTTCTTT.